A selection of T cell receptor beta chains follows, all from one sample in a study of T cell responses to AZD1222 COVID-19 vaccine. The protocol was immunoSEQ multiplex PCR, while the TCRdb copy is restricted to in-frame clones and leaves out a portion. The sample includes about 94,000 clones, approximately 90% of them seen just once. The sequenced sample was peripheral blood, obtained on day 0 of AZD1222 vaccination. These receptors were collected from an adult in good health. CDR3s include the opening cysteine and the closing phenylalanine or tryptophan. A D gene is named only where the DNA matches it firmly. Some rows have no size entry. The others give once, few or many, or a class for an expanded clone.

d_gene: .
v_gene: TRBV5-1
abundance: once
j_gene: TRBJ1-4
CDR3nt: TGCGCCAGCAGCTTGGCGGGCGTAACTAATGAAAAACTGTTTTTT
CDR3aa: CASSLAGVTNEKLFF

d_gene: .
v_gene: TRBV6-1
abundance: .
j_gene: TRBJ1-2
CDR3nt: TGTGCCAGCAGTGAACGAAGGGACCGCATTTCTAACTATGGCTACACCTTC
CDR3aa: CASSERRDRISNYGYTF

d_gene: .
v_gene: TRBV20-1
abundance: .
j_gene: TRBJ1-6
CDR3nt: TGCAGTGCTAGAGTTGGGTCACCCCTCCACTTT
CDR3aa: CSARVGSPLHF

d_gene: TRBD1
v_gene: TRBV30
abundance: .
j_gene: TRBJ2-3
CDR3nt: TGTGCCTGGAGTCAACAGGGGTTTGGCGCAGATACGCAGTATTTT
CDR3aa: CAWSQQGFGADTQYF

d_gene: TRBD1
v_gene: TRBV5-1
abundance: .
j_gene: TRBJ1-1
CDR3nt: TGCGCCAGCAGCCTTAGGCTCCCGGGACAGGGAAAGAACACTGAAGCTTTCTTT
CDR3aa: CASSLRLPGQGKNTEAFF

d_gene: .
v_gene: TRBV30
abundance: few
j_gene: TRBJ1-2
CDR3nt: TGTGCCTGGAGTGTACAGGGCGACTATGGCTACACCTTC
CDR3aa: CAWSVQGDYGYTF

d_gene: TRBD2
v_gene: TRBV7-2
abundance: .
j_gene: TRBJ2-7
CDR3nt: TGTGCCAGCAGCCCCTCGGCTAGCGGGGGCCCCTTCTACGAGCAGTACTTC
CDR3aa: CASSPSASGGPFYEQYF

d_gene: TRBD1
v_gene: TRBV5-4
abundance: .
j_gene: TRBJ1-6
CDR3nt: TGTGCCAGCAGCTTGGAAGGGGGCCCTTCACCCCTCCACTTT
CDR3aa: CASSLEGGPSPLHF

d_gene: .
v_gene: TRBV6-2/TRBV6-3
abundance: .
j_gene: TRBJ2-7
CDR3nt: TGTGCCAGCAGTTATAGCACAGGGCCTAACGAGCAGTACTTC
CDR3aa: CASSYSTGPNEQYF

d_gene: TRBD1
v_gene: TRBV12-5
abundance: .
j_gene: TRBJ1-1
CDR3nt: TGTGCTAGTGGTTACGGGACAGAGAACACTGAAGCTTTCTTT
CDR3aa: CASGYGTENTEAFF

d_gene: TRBD1
v_gene: TRBV3-1/TRBV3-2
abundance: .
j_gene: TRBJ1-2
CDR3nt: TGTGCCAGCAGCCAAGACGGGACAGGGGGCATTAACTATGGCTACACCTTC
CDR3aa: CASSQDGTGGINYGYTF

d_gene: .
v_gene: TRBV5-8
abundance: .
j_gene: TRBJ1-5
CDR3nt: TGTGCCAGCAGCTTGGGGGCGCCCCTCAATCAGCCCCAGCATTTT
CDR3aa: CASSLGAPLNQPQHF

d_gene: .
v_gene: TRBV19
abundance: .
j_gene: TRBJ1-2
CDR3nt: TGTGCCAGTAGTATTGCCACCACGAGCTATGGCTACACCTTC
CDR3aa: CASSIATTSYGYTF

d_gene: .
v_gene: TRBV6-5
abundance: once
j_gene: TRBJ2-1
CDR3nt: TGTGCCATTCAGTTCCTATCCTACAATGAGCAGTTCTTC
CDR3aa: CAIQFLSYNEQFF

d_gene: .
v_gene: TRBV9
abundance: .
j_gene: TRBJ2-7
CDR3nt: TGTGCCAGCAGCGGTGGACTCAACTCCTACGAGCAGTACTTC
CDR3aa: CASSGGLNSYEQYF

d_gene: .
v_gene: TRBV7-2
abundance: .
j_gene: TRBJ1-2
CDR3nt: TGTGCCAGCAGCTACCGACAGGTCTTAAACTATGGCTACACCTTC
CDR3aa: CASSYRQVLNYGYTF

d_gene: .
v_gene: TRBV30
abundance: .
j_gene: TRBJ2-2
CDR3nt: TGTGCCTGGAGTGTCGAATCCGGCGGGGAGCTGTTTTTT
CDR3aa: CAWSVESGGELFF